The rows below give T cell receptor beta chains drawn from one sample of a study of blood T cells in healthy people across ages. Via MiXCR, TCRdb re-called the 5' RACE reads, giving one row per CDR3 protein. The sample carries 1.5 million to 2 million distinct CDR3 sequences, about 31% recorded once. Sequencing used blood. Receptors originate from a woman in her 30s in good health. Both conserved end residues are trimmed from each CDR3.

J gene,V gene,CDR3 protein
TRBJ1-2,TRBV20-1,SARFPGQGVYGYT
TRBJ2-1,TRBV2,ASSDRGGQF
TRBJ2-1,TRBV29-1,SVTWGGTDNEQF
TRBJ2-5,TRBV5-5,ASSTGTVEETQY
TRBJ1-6,TRBV24-1,ATSGTGDSPLH
TRBJ2-7,TRBV27,ASSLSDRFYEQY
TRBJ1-3,TRBV4-1,ASSKGTPESSGNTIY
TRBJ2-7,TRBV14,ASSQGHIYEQY
TRBJ2-3,TRBV27,ASKESRSSDTQY
TRBJ1-1,TRBV12-5,ASGPGQWGMNTEAF
TRBJ2-5,TRBV9,ASSRGDRVEETQY
TRBJ2-3,TRBV7-3,ASSQGLAPDTQY
TRBJ2-5,TRBV4-1,ASSQAGLRETQY
TRBJ2-5,TRBV20-1,SAGPGGNREQY
TRBJ2-1,TRBV2,AKTTTGYNEQF
TRBJ1-1,TRBV7-9,ASSLMMGSGAF
TRBJ2-1,TRBV28,ASSSLLAEPYNEQF
TRBJ2-7,TRBV28,ASGPTGYEQY
TRBJ2-6,TRBV19,ASSINREVYNVLT
TRBJ2-7,TRBV4-1,ASSRDRGSNEQY
TRBJ2-7,TRBV6-5,ASRLRDRGSYEQY
TRBJ1-6,TRBV28,ASRYSPGQYNSPLH
TRBJ2-7,TRBV29-1,SVVKRGTSDEQY
TRBJ1-4,TRBV20-1,SARSGRAATNEKLF
TRBJ2-1,TRBV29-1,SAQDRAEQF
TRBJ2-5,TRBV9,ASSVWSGGAETQY
TRBJ2-7,TRBV9,ASSVYSTISEQY
TRBJ2-3,TRBV19,ASTGGSGTQY
TRBJ2-1,TRBV5-1,ASRQGSYNEQF
TRBJ2-7,TRBV5-1,ASSLARDLSYEQY
TRBJ1-5,TRBV7-7,ASSLGPPAVSNQPQH
TRBJ2-7,TRBV7-2,TSSRTTVGEQY
TRBJ1-5,TRBV4-2,ASSQEDHSNQPQH
TRBJ2-1,TRBV29-1,SVERVGNEQF
TRBJ2-6,TRBV27,ASSLIPGVNVLT
TRBJ2-3,TRBV7-3,ASSLGGTGAPTDTQY
TRBJ1-2,TRBV29-1,SVEDRKGADGYT
TRBJ2-3,TRBV27,ASSDRAGDTQY
TRBJ2-5,TRBV7-9,ASSSAPGLYQETQY
TRBJ1-2,TRBV5-1,ASSLDQYGYT
TRBJ1-1,TRBV10-3,AISELARTGNTEAF
TRBJ2-1,TRBV7-3,ASSQAGLVINEQF
TRBJ2-3,TRBV20-1,SGSGTGTTSTDTQY
TRBJ2-1,TRBV14,ASSSVVHEQF
TRBJ2-1,TRBV24-1,ATKTGVSDNEQF
TRBJ2-1,TRBV7-6,ASSSRGLAASSYNEQF
TRBJ2-1,TRBV4-1,ASSELTGDSYNEQF
TRBJ2-3,TRBV11-2,ASSSPYSGNTDTQY
TRBJ2-7,TRBV20-1,SARRGLTGEQY
TRBJ2-3,TRBV9,ASSPGAATQY
TRBJ2-6,TRBV2,AVQGARGANVLT
TRBJ2-5,TRBV20-1,SARRRGIGETQY
TRBJ2-7,TRBV5-1,ASSPTLGTDPYEQY
TRBJ1-2,TRBV18,ASSPQTGEGGYT
TRBJ2-4,TRBV28,ASSSLGQGGKNIQY
TRBJ1-2,TRBV29-1,SVAGAKGANYGYT
TRBJ2-1,TRBV29-1,SVYRESDEQF